These T cell receptor beta chains were read from a single sample in a study of blood T cell repertoires in COVID-19. Some clones are missing from TCRdb's copy, which holds only in-frame ones; the method was immunoSEQ multiplex PCR. The table lists approximately 97,000 clones, around 88% of them singletons. The sample comprised peripheral blood. All receptors derive from a woman of 80 years or more with acute or convalescent COVID-19. CDR3s include the opening cysteine and the closing phenylalanine or tryptophan. The order of the fields is D gene, V gene, clone size, J gene, CDR3 protein, CDR3 DNA. A D gene is named only where the DNA matches it firmly. Part of the rows lack a size; the others show once, few, many or a class for expanded clones.

NA	TRBV5-1	NA	TRBJ2-7	CASSLWVGQVISYEQYF	TGCGCCAGCAGCCTTTGGGTAGGTCAGGTTATCTCCTACGAGCAGTACTTC
NA	TRBV19	NA	TRBJ2-7	CASSTLSSYEQYF	TGTGCCAGTAGTACACTTAGCTCCTACGAGCAGTACTTC
NA	TRBV28	NA	TRBJ1-2	CASRSGGNRDGYTF	TGTGCCAGCAGAAGCGGGGGAAATAGAGATGGCTACACCTTC
TRBD2	TRBV4-2	NA	TRBJ2-1	CASSQDGLAGGNEQFF	TGTGCCAGCAGCCAAGATGGCCTAGCGGGGGGGAATGAGCAGTTCTTC
TRBD1	TRBV6-6	few	TRBJ1-1	CASRKTGAEAFF	TGTGCCAGCAGAAAAACAGGGGCTGAAGCTTTCTTT
NA	TRBV5-1	NA	TRBJ1-4	CASSLAYVTNEKLFF	TGCGCCAGCAGCTTGGCCTATGTGACTAATGAAAAACTGTTTTTT
TRBD1	TRBV10-3	NA	TRBJ2-5	CAISEDRGVETQYF	TGTGCCATCAGTGAGGACAGGGGCGTGGAGACCCAGTACTTC
NA	TRBV28	NA	TRBJ1-1	CASSGRTLNTEAFF	TGTGCCAGCAGTGGGCGGACATTGAACACTGAAGCTTTCTTT
NA	TRBV5-1	once	TRBJ1-3	CTRVRGFGNTIYF	TGCACTAGGGTCAGGGGATTTGGAAACACCATATATTTT
TRBD2	TRBV5-1	NA	TRBJ2-7	CASRTGTSGGLAYEQYF	TGCGCCAGCAGGACTGGGACTAGCGGGGGGTTAGCCTACGAGCAGTACTTC
TRBD1	TRBV4-2	few	TRBJ1-2	CASSQNRGLDYGYTF	TGTGCCAGCAGCCAGAACAGGGGGCTTGACTATGGCTACACCTTC